This paragraph covers one T cell receptor beta chain sequence. The data were produced by immunoSEQ multiplex PCR, yet TCRdb's version contains in-frame clones alone and is incomplete. Among 150,000 to 200,000 clones listed, around 86% were seen once. Trimming stripped 2 bases from V and 5 bases from J, with 9 bases between. Germline CDR1 is KGHSH and CDR2 is LQKENI. The CDR3 runs 13 residues. This sample was taken from a study of blood T cell repertoires in COVID-19. The receptor's source is a man between 60 and 70 years old with COVID-19, enrolled during active disease. The V and J genes are TRBV18 and TRBJ1-1; D unclear. The sequenced sample was peripheral blood. The CDR3 region is CASSPTEGTEAFF. The CDR3 DNA follows: TGTGCCAGCTCACCAACAGAGGGAACTGAAGCTTTCTTT.